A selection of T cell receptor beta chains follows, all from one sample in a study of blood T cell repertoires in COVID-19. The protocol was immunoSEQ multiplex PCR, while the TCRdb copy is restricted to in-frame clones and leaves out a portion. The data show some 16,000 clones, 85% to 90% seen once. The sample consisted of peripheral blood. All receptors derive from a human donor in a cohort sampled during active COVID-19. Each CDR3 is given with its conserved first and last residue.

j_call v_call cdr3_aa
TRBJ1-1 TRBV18 CASSPDTGVFTEAFF
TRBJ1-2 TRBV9 CASSVGRWGDGYTF
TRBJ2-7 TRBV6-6 CASSYLGGINEQYF
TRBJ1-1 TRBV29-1 CSVDGGGTEAFF
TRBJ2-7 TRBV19 CASSIGGQVHYEQYF
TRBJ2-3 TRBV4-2 CASSQDTGSTDTQYF
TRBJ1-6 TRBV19 CASSKGVGTAERFTLHF
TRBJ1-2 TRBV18 CASSPGSRGLPNYGYTF
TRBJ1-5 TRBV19 CASSMSGISRSNQPQHF
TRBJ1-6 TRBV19 CASSLNAYRSNSPLHF
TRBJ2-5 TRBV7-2 CASSFSTGPAATQYF
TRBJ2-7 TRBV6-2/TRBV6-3 CASSYLDRVYEQYF
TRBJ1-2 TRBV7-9 CASGSTGQYGYTF
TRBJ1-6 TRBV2 CASSYRSGTGVSPLHF
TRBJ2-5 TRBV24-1 CATSDPGTSGSETQYF
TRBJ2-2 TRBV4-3 CASSQGTGFADTGELFF
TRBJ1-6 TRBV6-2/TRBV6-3 CASSYLWQGAVVDSPLHF
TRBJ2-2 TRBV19 CASTTYGTVGTGELFF
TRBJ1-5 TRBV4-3 CASSRSAYRDKNQPQHF
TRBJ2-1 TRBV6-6 CASSQTSGGFDEQFF
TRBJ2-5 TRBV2 CASSDPGQGDSETQYF
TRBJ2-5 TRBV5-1 CASSLGSQETQYF
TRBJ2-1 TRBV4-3 CASSQGLAGGSHNEQFF
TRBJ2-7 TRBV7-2 CASSSYRGSSYEQYF
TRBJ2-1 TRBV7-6 CASSSYPGQGYNEQFF
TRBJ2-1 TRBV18 CASSVGGASYNEQFF
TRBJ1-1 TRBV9 CASSPARRGMNTEAFF
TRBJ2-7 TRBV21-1 CASSGTGGPYEQYF
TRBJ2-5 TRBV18 CASSPKLAETQYF
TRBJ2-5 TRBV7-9 CASSLVGSQETQYF
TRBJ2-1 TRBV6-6 CASSRQGGTYNEQFF
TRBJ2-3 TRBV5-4 CASSFPSTDTQYF
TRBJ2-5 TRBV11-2 CASSLLQGRETQYF
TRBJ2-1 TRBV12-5 CASGAPGQESNEQFF
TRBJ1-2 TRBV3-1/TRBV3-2 CASSGGTGEKSYTF
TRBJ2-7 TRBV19 CASSMGQTNTYEQYF
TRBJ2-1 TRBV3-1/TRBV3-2 CASSQVGLADNEQFF
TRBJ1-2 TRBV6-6 CASSYPRDRGYGYTF
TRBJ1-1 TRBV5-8 CASFWGGVNTEAFF
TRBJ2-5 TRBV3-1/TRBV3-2 CASRSPRTSGGHLQETQYF
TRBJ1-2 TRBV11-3 CASTLRLLVHGYTF
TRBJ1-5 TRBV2 CASSPRQGLFQPQHF
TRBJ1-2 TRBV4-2 CASSRRVVEGTNYGYTF
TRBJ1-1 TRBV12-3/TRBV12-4 CASSFRRNTEAFF
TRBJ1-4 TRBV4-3 CASSWTGVGEKLFF
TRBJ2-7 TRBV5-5 CASSLDPASGEIYEQYF
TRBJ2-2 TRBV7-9 CASSSQVNTGELFF
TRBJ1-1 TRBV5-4 CASSLLGGADNTEAFF